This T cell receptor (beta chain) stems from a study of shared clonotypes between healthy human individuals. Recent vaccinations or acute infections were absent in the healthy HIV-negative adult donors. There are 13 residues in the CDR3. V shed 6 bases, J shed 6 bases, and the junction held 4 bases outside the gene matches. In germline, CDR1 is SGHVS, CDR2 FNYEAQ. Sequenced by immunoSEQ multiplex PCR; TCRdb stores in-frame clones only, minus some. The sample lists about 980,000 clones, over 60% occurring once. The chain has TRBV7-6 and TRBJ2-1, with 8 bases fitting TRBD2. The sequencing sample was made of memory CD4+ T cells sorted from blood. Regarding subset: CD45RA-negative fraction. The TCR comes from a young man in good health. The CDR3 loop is CASRSGTSNEQFF. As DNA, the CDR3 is TGTGCCAGCAGGTCCGGGACTAGCAATGAGCAGTTCTTC.